This TCR beta chain was sequenced during a study of T cells expressing NK-cell markers. Study-level results: Dominant NKG2C+ clonotypes in six donors made up roughly 1.0-7.0% of CD8+ T cells. In several donors, dominant clonotypes made up roughly 25-60.1% of CD3+CD56-NKG2C+ cells.

As the method of synthesis, 5'RACE template switching with UMIs yielded TCR beta cDNA. TCRdb re-analyzed the 5' RACE reads; it lists each CDR3 protein once, without DNA. The repertoire table contains roughly 450,000 distinct CDR3 sequences. This CDR3 spans 19 amino acids. CDR1 is SGDLS and CDR2 is YYNGEE in the germline V gene. Of note for this clonotype: What it recognizes is unknown.

The clonotype comes from a woman aged 45-65 years in good health. The sample taken for sequencing was blood T cells: a sorted CD56 or NKG2C T cell subset, CD4+ or CD8+ T cells, or bulk PBMC T cells (not recorded which). The chain recombines TRBV9 with TRBJ2-6; as DNA is missing, the TRBD2 call by TCRdb cannot be tested. CDR3 sequence reads: CASSTRGGRVGTGANVLTF.